The 11 T cell receptor beta chains listed next were all sequenced from one sample in a study of breast tumors, draining lymph nodes, adjacent tissues. TCRdb itself ran the multiplex PCR reads through MiXCR, one entry per CDR3 protein. Found here are fewer than 15,000 distinct CDR3 sequences, approximately 50% of them singletons; the top ten hold 30%. The sequencing input was tumor-adjacent breast tissue. The receptors were sampled from a female donor with breast cancer. Some clones in this sample may be carry-over from other donors' samples.

This clonotype was observed at least ten times. V is TRBV11-2 and J is TRBJ2-5, with TRBD2 identical over 11 bases. The CDR3 has 17 amino acids. Germline assignment: CDR1 SGHAT and CDR2 FQNNGV. The trim removed 1 base at V and 3 bases at J, leaving 7 bases unmatched. Written as DNA, the CDR3 is TGTGCCAGCAGCTTAGGTCTAGCGGGAGGTTACAAAGAGACCCAGTACTTC. This gives the protein CASSLGLAGGYKETQYF.

This clonotype ranks as medium-sized. The chain has TRBV11-2 and TRBJ2-6, with unresolved D. Trimming shortened V by 6 bases and J by 8 bases, and 11 bases separated the two germline ends. The germline CDR1 and CDR2 sequences are SGHAT and FQNNGV. This CDR3 region has 13 residues. The CDR3 DNA follows: TGTGCCAGCAGGCCCTTTCGGCCCAACGTCCTGACTTTC. Its translation: CASRPFRPNVLTF.

This clonotype is classed as medium-sized (0.01 to 0.1%). The chain uses TRBV11-3 and TRBJ1-4; perhaps TRBD1 as D (5 bases). Trimming shortened V by 2 bases and J by 3 bases, and 10 bases separated the two germline ends. This CDR3 is built from 15 residues. Germline-derived CDR1 and CDR2 are SGHNT and YENEEA. The CDR3 protein is CASSLQGWSNEKLFF. The CDR3 DNA follows: TGTGCCAGCAGCTTACAGGGCTGGTCTAATGAAAAACTGTTTTTT.

There are many counts of this clonotype. This sequence joins TRBV6-6 and TRBJ2-5; D is perhaps TRBD1 (5 bases). This CDR3 has 15 residues. V was cut by 5 bases and J by 6 bases, with 19 bases left in between. From germline, CDR1 is MNHNY and CDR2 SVGAGI (reference sequence). The CDR3 DNA follows: TGTGCCAGCAGTCACGACTCCAGCAGGGCGAAGACCCAGTACTTC. This translates into CASSHDSSRAKTQYF.

The CDR3 protein is CASSSRGQGREQTQYF. The DNA of the CDR3 is TGTGCCAGCAGTAGCCGGGGACAGGGGCGCGAGCAGACCCAGTACTTC. The rearrangement uses TRBV2 and TRBJ2-5; 10 positions match TRBD1. Looked up from germline, CDR1 is SNHLY and CDR2 is FYNNEI. The junction had 12 bases not matched to a gene; V was cut back by 5 bases and J by 6 bases. The CDR3 is 16 amino acids.

V is TRBV29-1 and J is TRBJ2-1; D is tentatively TRBD1 or TRBD2 (5 bases each). The CDR3 totals 14 residues. V was cut by 2 bases and J by 8 bases, with 16 bases left in between. CDR1 and CDR2 from the germline V gene are SQVTM and ANQGSEA. The CDR3 DNA follows: TGCAGCGTTGAACACAGGCCCATGGGGGATGAGCAGTTCTTC. Translating gives CSVEHRPMGDEQFF.

This clonotype was detected many times. V and J are TRBV7-6 and TRBJ2-1, with a possible D match to TRBD2 (5 bases). There are 14 residues in the CDR3. Germline CDR1 is SGHVS and CDR2 is FNYEAQ. Trimming removed 2 bases from V and 3 bases from J, with 8 bases in between. In nucleotides, the CDR3 is TGTGCCAGCAGCTTAACTCGGGACTACAATGAGCAGTTCTTC. Its protein product is CASSLTRDYNEQFF.

The chain uses TRBV28 and TRBJ2-2; TRBD2 agrees at 13 bases. Germline V gives CDR1 MDHEN, CDR2 SYDVKM. Trimming at V came to 6 bases and at J to 5 bases, leaving 3 bases not matched to a gene. This CDR3 contains 15 residues. The CDR3 here is CASSPLAGGTGELFF. CDR3 nucleotide sequence: TGTGCCAGCAGCCCACTAGCGGGAGGGACCGGGGAGCTGTTTTTT.

The gene calls are TRBV9 and TRBJ1-4; D unclear. The CDR3 totals 17 residues. Germline CDR1 SGDLS, CDR2 YYNGEE. Trimming pared 3 bases from V and 8 bases from J, leaving 23 bases between. This CDR3 is CASSARGQLGPSEKLFF. The CDR3 region has the DNA TGTGCCAGCAGCGCCCGAGGCCAATTAGGGCCATCGGAAAAACTGTTTTTT.

Ten or more counts support this clonotype. The chain carries TRBV18 and TRBJ1-4, with D tentatively TRBD1 (5 bases). CDR1 KGHSH and CDR2 LQKENI come from the germline V gene. V lost 3 bases to trimming and J lost 0 bases, with 11 bases between them. This CDR3 has 16 amino acids. The CDR3 region is CASSPVRVSTNEKLFF. DNA for the CDR3: TGTGCCAGCTCACCGGTCAGGGTATCAACTAATGAAAAACTGTTTTTT.

V and J are TRBV12-3 or TRBV12-4 and TRBJ1-4; 9 bases agree with TRBD1. J was trimmed by 3 bases and V by 6 bases; bases with no gene match: 2. The CDR3 consists of 14 residues. CDR3 DNA sequence: TGTGCCAGCAGACGGACAGGGGCTAATGAAAAACTGTTTTTT. Its protein is CASRRTGANEKLFF.